This T cell receptor beta chain was sequenced for a study of OX40 agonist ivuxolimab in advanced cancers. Study summary: An agonistic human IgG2 monoclonal antibody against OX40 (CD134) was given.

This clone was seen only a few times. V was trimmed by 4 bases and J by 2 bases, leaving 15 bases between them. Germline V CDR1 and CDR2: MDHEN, SYDVKM. This CDR3 is built from 15 residues. The protocol was immunoSEQ multiplex PCR, while the TCRdb copy is restricted to in-frame clones and leaves out a portion. This table holds 40,000 to 60,000 clones, 60% to 85% found once. The rearrangement joins TRBV28 to TRBJ2-7; possibly TRBD2 for D (7 bases). The material sequenced was CD4+ or CD8+ T cells sorted from blood, taken in a trial of the OX40 agonist ivuxolimab. This receptor was identified in an adult with an advanced solid tumor such as melanoma, head and neck, liver or kidney cancer. The CDR3 here is CASSSPGGEPYEQYF. The DNA for the CDR3 is TGTGCCAGCAGTTCCCCGGGGGGCGAGCCCTACGAGCAGTACTTC.